Following are 21 T cell receptor beta chains from one sample sequenced in a study of T cell responses to AZD1222 COVID-19 vaccine. The table came from immunoSEQ multiplex PCR; TCRdb's copy has only in-frame clones and leaves some out. Of about 120,000 clones listed, more than 65% were seen once; the top ten hold about 9.5%. Sample: peripheral blood, taken on day 0 of AZD1222 vaccination. The receptors were gathered from an adult in good health.

The chain has TRBV2 and TRBJ1-3, with 7 bases aligning to TRBD1. CDR1 SNHLY and CDR2 FYNNEI come from the germline V gene. CDR3 length: 13 residues. The J segment lost 4 bases and the V segment lost 6 bases, leaving 3 bases of the junction unmatched. The CDR3 coding sequence is TGTGCCAGCAGGCCGGGACAGGGAAACACCATATATTTT. It codes for CASRPGQGNTIYF.

The chain uses TRBV29-1 and TRBJ2-7, with D unclear. Germline V gene sequence: CDR1 SQVTM, CDR2 ANQGSEA. The CDR3 loop spans 12 amino acids. V dropped 5 bases and J dropped 0 bases, with 8 bases sitting between them. The CDR3 DNA reads TGCAGCGTTAGACGGAGCTCCTACGAGCAGTACTTC. Residues: CSVRRSSYEQYF.

The gene calls are TRBV4-1 and TRBJ2-2, with unresolved D. Trimming removed 5 bases at V and 6 bases at J, with 16 bases between. Germline-derived CDR1 and CDR2 are MGHRA and YSYEKL. The CDR3 has 15 residues. CDR3 in DNA: TGCGCCAGCAGCGTCGGTGAATTGAAGGCCGGGGAGCTGTTTTTT. Its translation: CASSVGELKAGELFF.

In this sample, this clone turned up once. The CDR3 DNA reads TGTGCCAGCGGTAGACAAGGCACAGATACGCAGTATTTT. Amino acids: CASGRQGTDTQYF. This chain uses TRBV25-1 with TRBJ2-3; D gene unclear. The V gene lost 8 bases and the J gene lost 1 base, with 10 bases spanning the gap. Per the germline V gene, CDR1 is MGHDK and CDR2 is SYGVNS. There are 13 residues in the CDR3.

The chain couples TRBV5-1 to TRBJ1-6, with TRBD1 matching over 9 bases. CDR1 SGHRS and CDR2 YFSETQ come from the germline V gene. The ends lost 4 bases at V and 8 bases at J; junction bases unmatched: 4. This CDR3 contains 14 residues. This CDR3 reads CASSAGTGYSPLHF. The CDR3 DNA reads as TGCGCCAGCAGCGCCGGGACAGGGTATTCACCCCTCCACTTT.

The chain uses TRBV7-8 and TRBJ1-4, with 8 bases aligning to TRBD1. Per the germline V gene, CDR1 is SGHVS and CDR2 is FQNEAQ. CDR3 size: 15 residues. Trimming cost V 5 bases and J 3 bases; bases outside gene matches: 5. CDR3 DNA sequence: TGTGCCAGCAGCAAGGCGGGACAGGCTAATGAAAAACTGTTTTTT. Its translation: CASSKAGQANEKLFF.

The V gene is TRBV6-4, the J gene TRBJ1-5; D ambiguous. Germline-derived CDR1 and CDR2 are MRHNA and SNTAGT. V was shortened by 3 bases and J by 4 bases, with 7 bases between the two germline ends. The CDR3 has 13 residues. Here the CDR3 reads CASSDVGNQPQHF. The CDR3 coding sequence is TGTGCCAGCAGTGATGTGGGGAATCAGCCCCAGCATTTT.

The V call is TRBV13, the J call TRBJ2-1, with 11 bases fitting TRBD2. The CDR3 runs 16 residues. Trimming cost V 5 bases and J 4 bases; bases outside gene matches: 7. CDR1 is PRHDT and CDR2 is FYEKMQ in the germline V gene (reference sequence). CDR3 DNA: TGTGCCAGCAGCACTCCGACTAGCGGGGTATACAATGAGCAGTTCTTC. This gives the protein CASSTPTSGVYNEQFF.

The rearrangement links TRBV11-2 to TRBJ1-2; no clear D gene. The CDR3 runs to 15 residues. Germline values: CDR1 SGHAT, CDR2 FQNNGV. Trimming took 0 bases from V and 3 from J, leaving 11 bases between them. CDR3 DNA: TGTGCCAGCAGCTTAGATGGGTGGAAAGACTATGGCTACACCTTC. Protein product: CASSLDGWKDYGYTF.

The chain couples TRBV28 to TRBJ2-4; possible D gene TRBD1, 6 bases. CDR3 size: 14 residues. Trimming stripped 8 bases from V and 8 bases from J, with 19 bases between. The germline V gene encodes CDR1 MDHEN and CDR2 SYDVKM. This CDR3 reads CASGGPGSGHIQYF. The CDR3 nucleotides are TGTGCCAGCGGGGGCCCAGGGTCCGGGCACATTCAGTACTTC.

The rearrangement uses TRBV10-3 and TRBJ1-3, with a weak D call TRBD1 (6 bases). CDR3 size: 14 residues. The germline V gene has CDR1 ENHRY and CDR2 SYGVKD. Between the trimmed V and J ends, which lost 7 bases and 2 bases, there was a span of 12 bases. CDR3 in DNA: TGTGCCATCAACACAGGGAAGACTGGAAACACCATATATTTT. It specifies CAINTGKTGNTIYF.

V gene TRBV11-3 combines with J gene TRBJ2-1, with 11 positions matching TRBD2. Germline lookup yields CDR1 SGHNT and CDR2 YENEEA. The CDR3 has 14 amino acids. Germline trimming cut 4 bases from V and 10 bases from J; bases unmatched to any gene: 6. CDR3 loop: CASSSTSGGREQFF. The DNA for the CDR3 is TGTGCCAGCAGCTCAACTAGCGGGGGTCGGGAGCAGTTCTTC.

V is TRBV6-5 and J is TRBJ1-1; D ambiguous. V was clipped by 8 bases and J by 3 bases, with 13 bases between them. CDR1 is MNHEY, CDR2 SVGAGI, per germline. This CDR3 is built from 13 residues. The CDR3 DNA reads TGTGCCAGCCGTCGGACGCTGGACACTGAAGCTTTCTTT. Its translation is CASRRTLDTEAFF.

The chain carries TRBV28 and TRBJ1-5, with 7 bases aligning to TRBD1. The germline V gene has CDR1 MDHEN and CDR2 SYDVKM. This CDR3 has 14 residues. With 7 bases clipped from V and 6 bases from J, the junction kept 9 bases outside the gene matches. CDR3 in amino acids: CASTLGRTGQPQHF. CDR3 coding DNA: TGTGCCAGCACCTTAGGGCGGACAGGTCAGCCCCAGCATTTT.

This chain links TRBV5-8 with TRBJ1-3; 9 bases align to TRBD1. This CDR3 comprises 13 residues. With V trimmed by 4 bases and J by 10 bases, 6 bases remained unmatched. Germline V CDR1 and CDR2: SGHTS, YDEGEE. The CDR3 nucleotides read TGTGCCAGCAGCCGGGGACAGGGAGGGACCATATATTTT. It encodes CASSRGQGGTIYF.

This chain connects TRBV28 to TRBJ2-5; D uncertain. Trimming cost V 3 bases and J 3 bases, with 11 bases left between them. The germline CDR1 and CDR2 sequences are MDHEN and SYDVKM. The CDR3 length is 14 residues. The CDR3 region is CASSFGLGKETQYF. DNA for the CDR3: TGTGCCAGCAGTTTCGGGCTGGGGAAAGAGACCCAGTACTTC.

This chain joins TRBV14 and TRBJ2-1; possible D gene TRBD1, 6 bases. Germline lookup yields CDR1 SGHDN and CDR2 FVKESK. The CDR3 has 16 residues. V lost 1 base to trimming and J lost 4 bases, with 14 bases between them. This CDR3 reads CASSQGGRGWYNEQFF. In nucleotides, the CDR3 is TGTGCCAGCAGCCAAGGGGGCAGGGGATGGTACAATGAGCAGTTCTTC.

The rearrangement links TRBV18 to TRBJ1-2, with D possibly matching TRBD1 (5 bases). The CDR3 has 14 amino acids. Germline loops: CDR1 KGHSH, CDR2 LQKENI. V lost 2 bases and J lost 4, with 11 bases in between. The CDR3 spells CASSPVRQGYGYTF. CDR3 DNA sequence: TGTGCCAGCTCACCAGTTAGGCAGGGCTATGGCTACACCTTC.

V usage is TRBV2 and J usage is TRBJ2-5; D is undetermined. Trimming pared 7 bases from V and 0 bases from J, leaving 6 bases between. CDR1 and CDR2 (germline): SNHLY, FYNNEI. The CDR3 is 12 residues long. CDR3 DNA sequence: TGTGCCAGCACCACCCACCAAGAGACCCAGTACTTC. It yields the protein CASTTHQETQYF.

This clone came up a few times. The genes are TRBV11-2 and TRBJ2-3, with 11 positions matching TRBD2. The CDR3 is 17 amino acids. V lost 0 bases and J lost 6; bases outside the gene matches: 8. Germline lookup yields CDR1 SGHAT and CDR2 FQNNGV. The CDR3 region has the DNA TGTGCCAGCAGCTTAGATACACTAGCGGGGGACAGGGATACGCAGTATTTT. Translated, it gives CASSLDTLAGDRDTQYF.

This chain joins TRBV10-3 and TRBJ1-2; D possibly corresponds to TRBD1 (6 bases). Trimming removed 6 bases from V and 6 bases from J, with 17 bases in between. CDR3 size: 14 residues. Germline CDR1 ENHRY, CDR2 SYGVKD. The CDR3 loop reads CAIRVTGPGDGYTF. The CDR3 nucleotides are TGTGCCATCAGGGTAACAGGGCCCGGGGATGGCTACACCTTC.